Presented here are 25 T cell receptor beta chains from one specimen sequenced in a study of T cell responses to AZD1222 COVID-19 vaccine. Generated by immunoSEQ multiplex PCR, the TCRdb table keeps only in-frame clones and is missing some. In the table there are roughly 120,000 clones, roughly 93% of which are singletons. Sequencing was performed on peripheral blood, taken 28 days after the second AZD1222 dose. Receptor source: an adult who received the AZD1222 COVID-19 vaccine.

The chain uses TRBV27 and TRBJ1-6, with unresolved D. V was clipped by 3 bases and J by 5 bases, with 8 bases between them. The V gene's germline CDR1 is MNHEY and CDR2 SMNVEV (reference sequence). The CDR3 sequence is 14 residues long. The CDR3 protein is CASSFRPHNSPLHF. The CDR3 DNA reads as TGTGCCAGCAGTTTTAGACCACATAATTCACCCCTCCACTTT.

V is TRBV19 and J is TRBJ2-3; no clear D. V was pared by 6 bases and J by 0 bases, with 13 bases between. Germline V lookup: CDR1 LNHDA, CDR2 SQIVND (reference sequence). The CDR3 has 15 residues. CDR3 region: CASSKPSPSTDTQYF. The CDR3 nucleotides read TGTGCCAGTAGCAAACCTTCCCCGAGCACAGATACGCAGTATTTT.

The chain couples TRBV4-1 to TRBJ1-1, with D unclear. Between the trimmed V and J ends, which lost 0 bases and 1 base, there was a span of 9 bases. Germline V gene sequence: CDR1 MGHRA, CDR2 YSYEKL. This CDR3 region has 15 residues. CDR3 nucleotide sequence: TGCGCCAGCAGCCAAGATCTTCGAGGGAACACTGAAGCTTTCTTT. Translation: CASSQDLRGNTEAFF.

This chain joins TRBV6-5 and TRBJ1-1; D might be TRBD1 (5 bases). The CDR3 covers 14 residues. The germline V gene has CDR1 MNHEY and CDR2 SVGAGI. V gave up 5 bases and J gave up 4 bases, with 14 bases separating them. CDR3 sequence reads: CASSLYDQGTEAFF. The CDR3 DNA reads TGTGCCAGCAGTCTATATGACCAGGGCACTGAAGCTTTCTTT.

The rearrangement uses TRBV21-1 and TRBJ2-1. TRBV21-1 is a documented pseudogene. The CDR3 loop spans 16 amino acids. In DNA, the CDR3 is TGTGCCAGCAGCAAAGTTCCCGACCACCCGTACAATGAGCAGTTCTTC. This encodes CASSKVPDHPYNEQFF.

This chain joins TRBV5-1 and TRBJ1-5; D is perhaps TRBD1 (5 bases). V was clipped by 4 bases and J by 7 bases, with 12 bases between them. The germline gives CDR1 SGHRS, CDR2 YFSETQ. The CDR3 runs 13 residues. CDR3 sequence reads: CASSRDPNQPQHF. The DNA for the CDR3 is TGCGCCAGCAGCCGGGACCCCAACCAGCCCCAGCATTTT.

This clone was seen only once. CDR3 bases: TGTGCCAGCAGACCAGGAGACCACTATGGCTACACCTTC. Protein product: CASRPGDHYGYTF. The chain is built from TRBV12-3 or TRBV12-4 and TRBJ1-2, with D unclear. V gave up 6 bases and J gave up 3 bases, with 11 bases separating them. CDR3 length equals 13 residues.

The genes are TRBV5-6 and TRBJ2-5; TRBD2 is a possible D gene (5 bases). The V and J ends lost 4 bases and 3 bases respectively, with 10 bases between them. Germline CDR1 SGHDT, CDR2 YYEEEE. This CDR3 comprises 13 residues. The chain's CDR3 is CASSPREEETQYF. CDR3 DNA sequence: TGTGCCAGCAGCCCACGGGAAGAAGAGACCCAGTACTTC. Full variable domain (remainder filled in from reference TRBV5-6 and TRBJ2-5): DAGVTQSPTHLIKTRGQQVTLRCSPKSGHDTVSWYQQALGQGPQFIFQYYEEEERQRGNFPDRFSGHQFPNYSSELNVNALLLGDSALYLCASSPREEETQYFGPGTRLLVL.

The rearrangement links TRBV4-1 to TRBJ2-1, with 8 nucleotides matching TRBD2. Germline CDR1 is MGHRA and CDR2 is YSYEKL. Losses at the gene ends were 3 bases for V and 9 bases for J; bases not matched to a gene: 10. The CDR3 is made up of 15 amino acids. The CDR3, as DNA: TGCGCCAGCAGCCAGACCGGGACTAGTCTCGGTGAGCAGTTCTTC. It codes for CASSQTGTSLGEQFF.

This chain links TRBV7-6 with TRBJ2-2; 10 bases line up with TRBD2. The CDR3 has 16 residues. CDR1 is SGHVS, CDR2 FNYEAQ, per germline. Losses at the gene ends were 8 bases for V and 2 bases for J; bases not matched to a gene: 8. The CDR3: CASDRASGRNTGELFF. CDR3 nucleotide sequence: TGTGCCAGCGATCGTGCTAGCGGGAGAAACACCGGGGAGCTGTTTTTT. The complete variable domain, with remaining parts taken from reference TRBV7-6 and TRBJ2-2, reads GAGVSQSPRYKVTKRGQDVALRCDPISGHVSLYWYRQALGQGPEFLTYFNYEAQQDKSGLPNDRFSAERPEGSISTLTIQRTEQRDSAMYRCASDRASGRNTGELFFGEGSRLTVL.

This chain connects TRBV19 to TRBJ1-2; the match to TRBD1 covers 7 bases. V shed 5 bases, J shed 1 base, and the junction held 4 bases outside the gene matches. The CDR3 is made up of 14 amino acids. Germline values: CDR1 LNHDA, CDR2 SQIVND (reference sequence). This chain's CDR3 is CASSVDRFNYGYTF. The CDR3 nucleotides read TGTGCCAGTAGTGTGGACAGGTTTAACTATGGCTACACCTTC.

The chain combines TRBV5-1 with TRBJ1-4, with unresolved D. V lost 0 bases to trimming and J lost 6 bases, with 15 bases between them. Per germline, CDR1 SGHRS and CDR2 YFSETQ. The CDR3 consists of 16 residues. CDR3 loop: CASSLGSMGADEKLFF. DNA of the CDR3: TGCGCCAGCAGCTTGGGCAGTATGGGTGCTGATGAAAAACTGTTTTTT.

The CDR3 DNA sequence: TGTGCCAGCAGCGCCTTACAGGGGTTCTCCTCACCCCTCCACTTT. It yields the protein CASSALQGFSSPLHF. The chain joins TRBV9 to TRBJ1-6; 7 bases match TRBD1. V dropped 3 bases and J dropped 10; count of bases not matched to a gene: 10. Per the germline V gene, CDR1 is SGDLS and CDR2 is YYNGEE. The length of the CDR3 is 15 residues. Variable domain in full (rest from reference TRBV9 and TRBJ1-6): DSGVTQTPKHLITATGQRVTLRCSPRSGDLSVYWYQQSLDQGLQFLIQYYNGEERAKGNILERFSAQQFPDLHSELNLSSLELGDSALYFCASSALQGFSSPLHFGNGTRLTVT.

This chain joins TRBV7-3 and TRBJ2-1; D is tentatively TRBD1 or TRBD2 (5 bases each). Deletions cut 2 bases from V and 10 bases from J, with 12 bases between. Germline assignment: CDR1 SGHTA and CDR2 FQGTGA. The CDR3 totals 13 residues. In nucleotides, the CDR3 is TGTGCCAGCAGCTTACAGGGACCCCGGGAGCAGTTCTTC. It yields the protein CASSLQGPREQFF.

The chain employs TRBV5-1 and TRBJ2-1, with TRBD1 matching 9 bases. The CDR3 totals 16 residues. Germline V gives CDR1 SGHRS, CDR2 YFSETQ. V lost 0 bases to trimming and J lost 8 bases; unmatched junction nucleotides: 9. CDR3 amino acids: CASSLEDRGRGHEQFF. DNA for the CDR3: TGCGCCAGCAGCTTGGAGGACAGGGGAAGGGGCCATGAGCAGTTCTTC.

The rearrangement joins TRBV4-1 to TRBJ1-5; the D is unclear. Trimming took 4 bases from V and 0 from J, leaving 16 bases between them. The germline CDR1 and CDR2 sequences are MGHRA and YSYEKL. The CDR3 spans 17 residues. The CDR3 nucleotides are TGCGCCAGCAGCCGGCGGCCTCACAGTTATAGCAATCAGCCCCAGCATTTT. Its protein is CASSRRPHSYSNQPQHF.

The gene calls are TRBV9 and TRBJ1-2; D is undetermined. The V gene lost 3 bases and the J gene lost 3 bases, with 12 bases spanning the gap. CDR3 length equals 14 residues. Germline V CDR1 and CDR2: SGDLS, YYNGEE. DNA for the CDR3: TGTGCCAGCAGCGCCCGTACACCAGACTATGGCTACACCTTC. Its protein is CASSARTPDYGYTF. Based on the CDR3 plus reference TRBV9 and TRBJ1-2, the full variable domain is DSGVTQTPKHLITATGQRVTLRCSPRSGDLSVYWYQQSLDQGLQFLIQYYNGEERAKGNILERFSAQQFPDLHSELNLSSLELGDSALYFCASSARTPDYGYTFGSGTRLTVV.

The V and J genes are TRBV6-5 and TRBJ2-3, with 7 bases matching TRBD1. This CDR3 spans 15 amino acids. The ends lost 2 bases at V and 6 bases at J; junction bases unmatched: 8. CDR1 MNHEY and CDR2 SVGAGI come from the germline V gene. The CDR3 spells CASSYGRGPGDTQYF. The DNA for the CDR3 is TGTGCCAGCAGTTACGGTAGGGGGCCAGGGGATACGCAGTATTTT.

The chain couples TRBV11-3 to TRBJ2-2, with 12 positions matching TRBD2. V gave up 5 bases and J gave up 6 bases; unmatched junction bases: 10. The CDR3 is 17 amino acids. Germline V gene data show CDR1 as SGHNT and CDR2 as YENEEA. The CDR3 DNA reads TGTGCCAGCAGCCCCTCGACTAGCGGGAGACGCGCCGGGGAGCTGTTTTTT. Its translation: CASSPSTSGRRAGELFF.

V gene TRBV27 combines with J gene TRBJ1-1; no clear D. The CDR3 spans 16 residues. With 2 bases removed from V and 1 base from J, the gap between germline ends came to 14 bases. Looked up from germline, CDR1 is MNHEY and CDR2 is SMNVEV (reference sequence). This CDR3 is CASSLGLGIANTEAFF. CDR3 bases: TGTGCCAGCAGTTTAGGTTTAGGCATAGCGAACACTGAAGCTTTCTTT.

The DNA of the CDR3 is TGTGCCAGCAGGTCCGATTCACCCCTCCACTTT. This codes for CASRSDSPLHF. The V call is TRBV28, the J call TRBJ1-6; D gene uncertain. The CDR3 covers 11 residues. V lost 6 bases to trimming and J lost 8 bases, with 5 bases between them. Germline loops: CDR1 MDHEN, CDR2 SYDVKM.

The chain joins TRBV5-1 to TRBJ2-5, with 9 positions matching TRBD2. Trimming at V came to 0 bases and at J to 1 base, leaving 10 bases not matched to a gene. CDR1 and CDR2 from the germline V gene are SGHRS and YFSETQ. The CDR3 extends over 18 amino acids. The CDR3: CASSLALRLAELQETQYF. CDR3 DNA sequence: TGCGCCAGCAGCTTGGCCCTCAGACTAGCGGAGCTCCAAGAGACCCAGTACTTC.

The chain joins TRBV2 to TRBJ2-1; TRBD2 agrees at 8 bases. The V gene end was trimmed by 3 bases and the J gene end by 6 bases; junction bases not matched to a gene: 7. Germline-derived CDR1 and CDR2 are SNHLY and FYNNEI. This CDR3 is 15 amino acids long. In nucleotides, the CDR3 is TGTGCCAGCAGTGACCTACTAGCGGACTTCAATGAGCAGTTCTTC. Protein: CASSDLLADFNEQFF.

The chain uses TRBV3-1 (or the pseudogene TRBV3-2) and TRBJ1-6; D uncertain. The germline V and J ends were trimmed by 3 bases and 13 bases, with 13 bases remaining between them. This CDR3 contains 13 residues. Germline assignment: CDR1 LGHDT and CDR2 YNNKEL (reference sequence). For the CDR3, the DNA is TGTGCCAGCAGCCAGGGCCCTGCGAGGCCCCTCCACTTT. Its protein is CASSQGPARPLHF.

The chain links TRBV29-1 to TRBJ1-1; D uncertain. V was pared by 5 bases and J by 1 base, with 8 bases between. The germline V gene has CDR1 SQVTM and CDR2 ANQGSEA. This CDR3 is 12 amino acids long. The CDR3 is CSVYVRNTEAFF. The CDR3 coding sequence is TGCAGCGTTTATGTAAGGAACACTGAAGCTTTCTTT.